These 24 T cell receptor beta chains were all obtained from the same sample, sequenced in a study of T cell clonality in common variable immunodeficiency. Only in-frame clones appear in the TCRdb table, and some are missing; sequencing was by immunoSEQ multiplex PCR. The profile covers about 12,000 clones, none occurring a single time. Findings and limits, study-wide: Fewer deletions and N-nucleotide insertions were reportedly seen in common variable immunodeficiency TCR beta sequences.

For these TCRs, the target antigens are not known. Sequenced material: peripheral blood mononuclear cells. Receptor source: a human donor with common variable immunodeficiency.

To note about this clone: The missing CDR3 end, 3 residues past where the read stops, is filled in from the germline J gene. J is TRBJ2-2 and V is TRBV7-9, with D hard to call. With 5 bases removed from V and 0 bases from J, the gap between germline ends came to 10 bases. The CDR3 is 15 residues long. Germline V gene data show CDR1 as SEHNR and CDR2 as FQNEAQ (reference sequence). The CDR3 sequence: CASSPPTANTGELFF. The CDR3 DNA, read in part, is TGTGCCAGCAGCCCCCCAACAGCGAACACCGGGGAG.

Points on this clone: The read terminates 3 residues ahead of where the CDR3 ends, so the germline J gene completes it. The chain has TRBV29-1 and TRBJ2-5; D is unresolved. Trimming cost V 5 bases and J 5 bases, with 6 bases left between them. The germline CDR1 and CDR2 sequences are SQVTM and ANQGSEA. The CDR3 contains 10 residues. CDR3 DNA (partial): TGCAGCGTTTCTTATGAGACC. Amino acids: CSVSYET. The whole CDR3 reads CSVSYETQYF.

A note on this clone: The read ends 3 residues before the CDR3 terminus; that terminus is restored from the germline J gene. The chain recombines TRBV5-6 with TRBJ1-2, with 9 bases lining up with TRBD1. Germline V gene lookup returns CDR1 SGHDT and CDR2 YYEEEE. Trimming removed 0 bases from V and 7 bases from J; junction bases left unmatched: 7. The CDR3 is made up of 15 amino acids. The CDR3 bases that were read are TGTGCCAGCAGCTTGGTCCACAGGGGGCGAGTTGGC. Translated: CASSLVHRGRVG. The entire CDR3 reads CASSLVHRGRVGYTF.

This clone showed up just a few times. Coverage ceases 3 residues before the CDR3 finishes, and the germline J gene fills in the end. The J gene is TRBJ1-2, the V gene TRBV6-2 or TRBV6-3; 8 bases map to TRBD1. Germline CDR1 is MNHEY and CDR2 is SVGEGT. CDR3 length: 16 residues. Unmatched junction bases numbered 15, after V lost 6 bases and J lost 6 bases. CDR3 loop: CASSMLGPGQGNGYTF. CDR3 bases read: TGTGCCAGCAGCATGTTGGGCCCTGGACAGGGCAATGGC.

The table lists this clone with a few counts. The CDR3 end falls 3 residues outside the read, so it is completed with the germline J gene. The V and J genes are TRBV30 and TRBJ2-1; TRBD1 agrees at 8 bases. This CDR3 is 13 amino acids long. Germline assignment: CDR1 GTSNPN and CDR2 SVGIG (reference sequence). Germline trimming cut 8 bases from V and 6 bases from J; bases unmatched to any gene: 9. Incomplete CDR3 DNA: TGTGCCGGAAGGACAGGGAGTTTCAATGAG. It translates to CAGRTGSFNE. The whole CDR3 sequence is CAGRTGSFNEQFF.

This clone was found a few times. CDR3 residues: CASSLQLGANVLTF. The part of the CDR3 DNA that was read is TGTGCCAGTAGTCTCCAGTTGGGGGCCAACGTC. The chain joins TRBV19 to TRBJ2-6; D not certain. The CDR3 end lies 3 residues beyond the end of the read and is filled in from the germline J gene. Trimming stripped 5 bases from V and 4 bases from J, with 9 bases between. Germline assignment: CDR1 LNHDA and CDR2 SQIVND (reference sequence). CDR3 length: 14 residues.

Worth noting for this clone: The CDR3 end falls 3 residues outside the read, so it is completed with the germline J gene. The V and J genes are TRBV18 and TRBJ2-7, with D possibly TRBD2 on 7 matching bases. Germline V gene sequence: CDR1 KGHSH, CDR2 LQKENI. The CDR3 spans 16 residues. Trimming pared 6 bases from V and 4 bases from J, leaving 22 bases between. CDR3: CASSSRGAPTIYEQYF. Incomplete CDR3 DNA: TGTGCCAGCTCGTCTCGGGGGGCCCCCACTATTTACGAG.

This clone turned up a few times. CDR3: CASSPKLLTGSVSRGYTF. The CDR3 bases that were read are TGTGCCAGCTCACCTAAACTTTTGACAGGATCGGTTAGCCGAGGC. The gene calls are TRBV18 and TRBJ1-2; the D gene is possibly TRBD1 (6 bases). The read ends 3 residues early relative to the CDR3; the germline J gene fills the gap. This CDR3 has 18 residues. Per germline, CDR1 KGHSH and CDR2 LQKENI.

Sample share makes this clone medium-sized. Coverage ceases 3 residues before the CDR3 finishes, and the germline J gene fills in the end. This chain links TRBV4-1 with TRBJ2-3; tentative D call: TRBD1 (6 bases). Germline V gene sequence: CDR1 MGHRA, CDR2 YSYEKL. The CDR3 has 17 residues. V was pared by 3 bases and J by 2 bases, with 18 bases between. The CDR3: CASSHLVTGKTTDTQYF. CDR3 DNA, as far as it was read: TGCGCCAGCAGCCACCTCGTTACAGGGAAGACCACAGATACG.

The sample holds a few counts of this clone. From the germline J gene comes the end of the CDR3, since the read stops 3 residues before it. This chain uses TRBV7-8 with TRBJ2-1; D is ambiguous. V was clipped by 2 bases and J by 6 bases, with 20 bases between them. The length of the CDR3 is 17 residues. Looked up from germline, CDR1 is SGHVS and CDR2 is FQNEAQ. CDR3 DNA (partial): TGTGCCAGCAGCTTATATGATGCCCCCCGAGGTCGCAATGAG. Its translation is CASSLYDAPRGRNE. The complete CDR3 protein is CASSLYDAPRGRNEQFF.

Only a few counts were recorded for this clone. The read terminates 3 residues ahead of where the CDR3 ends, so the germline J gene completes it. The chain uses TRBV7-9 and TRBJ1-2; 9 bases align to TRBD1. CDR3 length equals 13 residues. The germline V gene encodes CDR1 SEHNR and CDR2 FQNEAQ (reference sequence). Trimming cost V 4 bases and J 7 bases; bases outside gene matches: 4. CDR3 bases read: TGTGCCAGCAGCTCGGACAGGGGAGGTGGC. This codes for CASSSDRGGG. Given in full, the CDR3 is CASSSDRGGGYTF.

This clone came up many times. Sequencing ends 3 residues short of the CDR3 end; the germline J gene provides the rest. Different DNA sequences within this sample yield the same CDR3. The J gene is TRBJ2-7, the V gene TRBV18; 8 bases match TRBD1. In germline, CDR1 is KGHSH, CDR2 LQKENI. The CDR3 has 14 residues. With V trimmed by 6 bases and J by 2 bases, 6 bases remained unmatched. CDR3 amino acids: CASSPDRGTYEQYF. The covered CDR3 bases are TGTGCCAGCTCTCCCGACAGGGGAACCTACGAG.

This clone was counted ten times or more. The missing CDR3 end, 3 residues past where the read stops, is filled in from the germline J gene. The V call is TRBV5-1, the J call TRBJ2-5; 10 bases match TRBD2. Germline V gene data show CDR1 as SGHRS and CDR2 as YFSETQ. The CDR3 length is 14 residues. J gave up 4 bases and V 4 bases, and 4 bases lay outside the gene matches. CDR3 DNA (partial): TGCGCCAGCAGCGAAGCGGGGGGGCGAGAGACC. Protein product: CASSEAGGRET. The whole CDR3 is CASSEAGGRETQYF.

This clone has just a few counts. With the read ending 3 residues before the CDR3 end, the germline J gene is used to fill in that end. V gene TRBV18 combines with J gene TRBJ1-2; TRBD1 matches at 8 bases. With V trimmed by 5 bases and J by 3 bases, 8 bases remained unmatched. The CDR3 consists of 15 residues. Per the germline V gene, CDR1 is KGHSH and CDR2 is LQKENI. This CDR3 reads CASSSLQGGDYGYTF. CDR3 DNA, as far as it was read: TGTGCCAGCTCATCACTACAGGGGGGAGACTATGGC.

This clone was seen more than once but under ten times. The sequence runs out 3 residues before the end of the CDR3; the remainder is reconstructed from the germline J gene. V and J are TRBV2 and TRBJ1-5; 7 nucleotides line up with TRBD1. The germline V gene encodes CDR1 SNHLY and CDR2 FYNNEI. The CDR3 is 17 residues long. After removal of 2 bases from V and 2 bases from J, the junction contained 9 bases not matched to a gene. CDR3 in amino acids: CASSERTGRGGNQPQHF. The sequenced part of the CDR3 DNA is TGTGCCAGCAGTGAACGGACAGGACGAGGTGGCAATCAGCCC. Combining the CDR3 with reference TRBV2 and TRBJ1-5 gives the whole variable domain EPEVTQTPSHQVTQMGQEVILRCVPISNHLYFYWYRQILGQKVEFLVSFYNNEISEKSEIFDDQFSVERPDGSNFTLKIRSTKLEDSAMYFCASSERTGRGGNQPQHFGDGTRLSIL.

Note on this clone: The read gets to within 3 residues of the CDR3 end, and the germline J gene fills in the rest. This rearrangement joins TRBV19 to TRBJ1-5; no reliable D call. V was trimmed by 2 bases and J by 3 bases, leaving 8 bases between them. The CDR3 has 14 residues. Germline assignment: CDR1 LNHDA and CDR2 SQIVND (reference sequence). This CDR3 is CASSIQRYNQPQHF. CDR3 DNA (partial): TGTGCCAGTAGTATACAACGGTACAATCAGCCC.

This clone was recorded many times. The CDR3 goes on 3 residues after the read ends, and that part is filled in from the germline J gene. V and J are TRBV7-2 and TRBJ2-7; maybe TRBD2 (5 bases). V gave up 4 bases and J gave up 6 bases, with 16 bases separating them. The CDR3 extends over 14 amino acids. Germline loops: CDR1 SGHTA, CDR2 FQGNSA. The CDR3 bases that were read are TGTGCCAGCAGCTATATTTCCGGGGTGGGCGAG. This gives the protein CASSYISGVGE. The full CDR3 reads CASSYISGVGEQYF.

This clone came up a few times. Sequencing ends 3 residues short of the CDR3 end; the germline J gene provides the rest. The rearrangement links TRBV6-1 to TRBJ2-1, with 9 bases identical to TRBD2. With 4 bases clipped from V and 8 bases from J, the junction kept 12 bases outside the gene matches. The CDR3 contains 16 residues. The V gene's germline CDR1 is MNHNS and CDR2 SASEGT. The sequenced part of the CDR3 DNA is TGTGCCAGCAGTGGCCTCACCAGCGGGGGGTCGCATGAG. This encodes CASSGLTSGGSHE. The full-length CDR3 reads as CASSGLTSGGSHEQFF.

This clone came up many times. The read halts 3 residues ahead of the CDR3 end, with the missing end drawn from the germline J gene. The chain combines TRBV29-1 with TRBJ2-1; possible D gene TRBD2, 6 bases. The CDR3 has 14 amino acids. Germline loops: CDR1 SQVTM, CDR2 ANQGSEA. With 6 bases removed from V and 4 bases from J, the gap between germline ends came to 16 bases. The sequenced CDR3 bases are TGCAGCGTGGGGGGTAGGGTAGTTTACAATGAG. Encoded protein: CSVGGRVVYNE. The whole CDR3 reads CSVGGRVVYNEQFF.

The table lists this clone with a few counts. The read halts 3 residues ahead of the CDR3 end, with the missing end drawn from the germline J gene. This chain uses TRBV19 with TRBJ1-4; TRBD1 matches 9 bases. With V trimmed by 7 bases and J by 7 bases, 7 bases remained unmatched. CDR1 is LNHDA, CDR2 SQIVND, per germline (reference sequence). The CDR3 is made up of 14 amino acids. The CDR3 loop is CASIQTGGSEKLFF. The sequenced part of the CDR3 DNA is TGTGCCAGTATTCAGACAGGGGGTTCTGAAAAA.

The DNA read from the CDR3 is TGTGCCAGCTCACCACTCTCCGGGACAGGGGGTTCCAGAGCTGGC. As protein: CASSPLSGTGGSRAG. The CDR3 in full is CASSPLSGTGGSRAGYTF. The chain carries TRBV18 and TRBJ1-2; TRBD1 aligns across 11 bases. The read ends 3 residues early relative to the CDR3; the germline J gene fills the gap. CDR3 size: 18 residues. V trimming: 1 base; J trimming: 7 bases; junction bases outside the gene matches: 14. The germline V gene has CDR1 KGHSH and CDR2 LQKENI. Based on the CDR3 plus reference TRBV18 and TRBJ1-2, the full variable domain is NAGVMQNPRHLVRRRGQEARLRCSPMKGHSHVYWYRQLPEEGLKFMVYLQKENIIDESGMPKERFSAEFPKEGPSILRIQQVVRGDSAAYFCASSPLSGTGGSRAGYTFGSGTRLTVV.

In its sample, this clone was seen a few times. The read gets to within 3 residues of the CDR3 end, and the germline J gene fills in the rest. The chain recombines TRBV7-9 with TRBJ1-3; D ambiguous. Germline CDR1 reads SEHNR; CDR2 reads FQNEAQ (reference sequence). V lost 3 bases, J lost 2 bases, and 8 bases lay in between. The CDR3 spans 14 residues. The covered CDR3 bases are TGTGCCAGCAGCTTGGAGAGGGCTGGAAACACC. This codes for CASSLERAGNT. The CDR3 in its entirety is CASSLERAGNTIYF.

This clone was seen a handful of times. The CDR3 goes on 3 residues after the read ends, and that part is filled in from the germline J gene. The chain has TRBV7-9 and TRBJ1-1, with D possibly being TRBD1 (6 bases). Germline CDR1 SEHNR, CDR2 FQNEAQ (reference sequence). The length of the CDR3 is 13 residues. The CDR3 reads CASSSRTATQAFF. The covered CDR3 bases are TGTGCCAGCAGCTCAAGGACAGCAACACAA.

This clone occurred a few times. The read falls 3 residues short of the CDR3 end, and the missing part is taken from the germline J gene. The genes are TRBV6-2 or TRBV6-3 and TRBJ2-2; 9 bases map to TRBD2. Germline-derived CDR1 and CDR2 are MNHEY and SVGEGT. The CDR3 contains 17 residues. V dropped 3 bases and J dropped 3; count of bases not matched to a gene: 8. The CDR3 protein is CASSYRAGGTYTGELFF. The CDR3 bases that were read are TGTGCCAGCAGTTATCGAGCGGGGGGTACCTACACCGGGGAG.